A selection of T cell receptor beta chains follows, all from one sample in a study of T cell clones after liver transplantation. TCRdb's table, derived via immunoSEQ multiplex PCR, lists solely in-frame clones and lacks some. The sample has some 70,000 clones, about four fifths seen once; the top ten hold about 0.6%. Specimen: CD4+ T cells from blood, collected before liver transplant. All receptors derive from a human donor who received a liver transplant. Each CDR3 is given with its conserved first and last residue. The D gene is left open where the match is weak. Expanded clones are given a class, and other clones once, few, many or no size at all.

D gene	V gene	clone size	J gene	CDR3 protein	CDR3 DNA
NA	TRBV28	NA	TRBJ1-1	CASSLSLTGMNTEAFF	TGTGCCAGCAGTTTATCATTAACGGGGATGAACACTGAAGCTTTCTTT
NA	TRBV19	NA	TRBJ1-4	CASSNGQLATNEKLFF	TGTGCCAGTAGTAACGGACAGTTAGCAACTAATGAAAAACTGTTTTTT
NA	TRBV14	once	TRBJ2-3	CASSHRRASSTDTQYF	TGTGCCAGCAGCCACCGCCGTGCCTCTAGCACAGATACGCAGTATTTT
TRBD1	TRBV11-2	NA	TRBJ1-3	CASSPISRQGGNRNTIYF	TGTGCCAGCAGCCCCATAAGCCGACAGGGAGGGAATAGAAACACCATATATTTT
TRBD1	TRBV6-1	once	TRBJ1-3	CASSASGQGAFLGNTIYF	TGTGCCAGCAGTGCGTCGGGACAGGGGGCTTTCCTGGGTAACACCATATATTTT
NA	TRBV10-3	NA	TRBJ2-1	CATHSYNEQFF	TGTGCCACCCATTCCTACAATGAGCAGTTCTTC
NA	TRBV5-4	NA	TRBJ2-5	CASSLGGGQETQYF	TGTGCCAGCAGCTTGGGAGGGGGCCAAGAGACCCAGTACTTC
NA	TRBV18	few	TRBJ2-5	CASSPGPGETQYF	TGTGCCAGCTCACCAGGGCCTGGGGAGACCCAGTACTTC
NA	TRBV28	NA	TRBJ2-7	CASSSWGRVGTPSYEQYF	TGTGCCAGCAGTTCCTGGGGGCGGGTTGGGACGCCGTCCTACGAGCAGTACTTC
NA	TRBV5-1	NA	TRBJ2-5	CASSLEPSQETQYF	TGCGCCAGCAGCTTGGAGCCCAGCCAAGAGACCCAGTACTTC
TRBD2	TRBV4-2	once	TRBJ2-7	CASSLLPWASGRAQGEQYF	TGTGCCAGCAGCCTACTGCCTTGGGCTAGCGGGAGGGCCCAAGGGGAGCAGTACTTC
NA	TRBV18	NA	TRBJ2-5	CASSRGSQGETQYF	TGTGCCAGCTCACGAGGCAGCCAAGGAGAGACCCAGTACTTC
NA	TRBV6-6	NA	TRBJ2-1	CASSYYSVSSYNEQFF	TGTGCCAGCAGTTACTATAGCGTGAGCTCCTACAATGAGCAGTTCTTC
NA	TRBV29-1	NA	TRBJ1-1	CSVGGAYTEAFF	TGCAGCGTTGGAGGGGCCTACACTGAAGCTTTCTTT
TRBD1	TRBV28	NA	TRBJ1-5	CASSPNDRGHQPQHF	TGTGCCAGCAGTCCGAATGACAGGGGGCATCAGCCCCAGCATTTT
NA	TRBV28	NA	TRBJ1-4	CAVCSVSNEKLFF	TGTGCGGTATGTTCCGTCTCTAATGAAAAACTGTTTTTT
TRBD2	TRBV2	NA	TRBJ2-1	CASSEMGGGNNEQFF	TGTGCCAGCAGTGAAATGGGCGGGGGGAACAATGAGCAGTTCTTC
NA	TRBV19	NA	TRBJ1-5	CASSIGGGAQHF	TGTGCCAGTAGTATAGGTGGGGGAGCCCAGCATTTT
NA	TRBV18	NA	TRBJ1-2	CASSPTGRNYGYTF	TGTGCCAGCTCACCGACCGGGCGGAACTATGGCTACACCTTC
TRBD1	TRBV2	NA	TRBJ2-3	CASRGTVGPDTQYF	TGTGCCAGCAGGGGGACAGTGGGGCCAGATACGCAGTATTTT
TRBD2	TRBV30	NA	TRBJ2-1	CAWSPGLAGVNEQFF	TGTGCCTGGAGTCCCGGACTAGCGGGAGTCAATGAGCAGTTCTTC
TRBD1	TRBV30	NA	TRBJ1-2	CAWTLGTGDGYTF	TGTGCCTGGACCCTCGGGACAGGGGATGGCTACACCTTC
NA	TRBV7-6	NA	TRBJ2-5	CASSLQQETQYF	TGTGCCAGCAGCTTGCAACAAGAGACCCAGTACTTC
NA	TRBV5-6	NA	TRBJ1-1	CASSHTDQTEAFF	TGTGCCAGCAGCCATACCGACCAGACTGAAGCTTTCTTT
NA	TRBV5-1	NA	TRBJ2-3	CASSLGGMTSTDTQYF	TGCGCCAGCAGCTTGGGAGGGATGACTAGCACAGATACGCAGTATTTT
NA	TRBV5-1	NA	TRBJ2-7	CASSLYREEQYF	TGCGCCAGCAGCTTGTACAGGGAGGAGCAGTACTTC
NA	TRBV27	NA	TRBJ2-5	CASSSHDRETQYF	TGTGCCAGCAGTTCTCACGATCGGGAGACCCAGTACTTC
NA	TRBV11-2	NA	TRBJ2-5	CASSLSRTEKETQYF	TGTGCCAGCAGCTTATCGCGGACAGAGAAAGAGACCCAGTACTTC
TRBD1	TRBV5-5	once	TRBJ2-2	CASSLVGGSGELFF	TGTGCCAGCAGCTTGGTAGGGGGCTCCGGGGAGCTGTTTTTT
TRBD2	TRBV5-1	NA	TRBJ2-5	CASSLAGSRIETQYF	TGCGCCAGCAGCCTAGCGGGCTCGAGGATTGAGACCCAGTACTTC
NA	TRBV9	NA	TRBJ1-1	CASSVVGAQDTEAFF	TGTGCCAGCAGCGTAGTGGGGGCGCAGGACACTGAAGCTTTCTTT
NA	TRBV7-2	NA	TRBJ1-2	CASSPDRNYGYTF	TGTGCCAGCAGCCCGGACAGAAACTATGGCTACACCTTC
NA	TRBV19	NA	TRBJ1-1	CATTKEGHRAFF	TGTGCCACTACGAAGGAGGGGCATCGTGCTTTCTTT
NA	TRBV5-4	once	TRBJ2-2	CASSLGIGGRVGTGELFF	TGTGCCAGCAGCTTGGGAATAGGAGGAAGGGTTGGGACCGGGGAGCTGTTTTTT
NA	TRBV7-2	NA	TRBJ2-3	CASSPGLADTQYF	TGTGCCAGCAGCCCGGGGCTTGCAGATACGCAGTATTTT
NA	TRBV19	once	TRBJ2-2	CASSPRETGSGAGELFF	TGTGCCAGTAGCCCTCGAGAGACAGGGTCGGGGGCCGGGGAGCTGTTTTTT
TRBD2	TRBV11-2	NA	TRBJ2-5	CASSEYPGTSVKETQYF	TGTGCCAGCAGCGAATACCCCGGGACTAGCGTGAAAGAGACCCAGTACTTC
NA	TRBV28	once	TRBJ1-5	CASSIFHQPQHF	TGTGCCAGCAGTATCTTTCACCAGCCCCAGCATTTT
TRBD1	TRBV5-6	NA	TRBJ1-1	CASSSRDRGPEAFF	TGTGCCAGCAGCTCCCGGGACAGGGGGCCTGAAGCTTTCTTT
TRBD1	TRBV5-1	NA	TRBJ1-1	CASSLGTGTGSNTEAFF	TGCGCCAGCAGCTTGGGGACAGGAACGGGGTCGAACACTGAAGCTTTCTTT
TRBD1	TRBV7-2	once	TRBJ1-4	CASSTKGQKNEKLFF	TGTGCCAGCAGCACCAAGGGACAGAAAAATGAAAAACTGTTTTTT
TRBD2	TRBV2	NA	TRBJ2-3	CASSVLAGGADTQYF	TGTGCCAGCAGTGTACTAGCGGGAGGGGCAGATACGCAGTATTTT
NA	TRBV7-2	NA	TRBJ1-3	CASSPGNSGNTIYF	TGTGCCAGCAGCCCGGGTAACTCGGGAAACACCATATATTTT
NA	TRBV27	NA	TRBJ2-3	CASSLNPTREVTQYF	TGTGCCAGCAGTTTAAACCCAACCAGGGAGGTTACGCAGTATTTT
NA	TRBV5-1	NA	TRBJ2-7	CASSLAKTSHEQYF	TGCGCCAGCAGCTTGGCCAAGACGTCCCACGAGCAGTACTTC
NA	TRBV11-2	few	TRBJ2-1	CASSLGVRNNEQFF	TGTGCCAGCAGCTTAGGGGTCCGGAACAATGAGCAGTTCTTC
NA	TRBV11-2	few	TRBJ1-5	CASSLDWTQPQHF	TGTGCCAGCAGCTTAGATTGGACTCAGCCCCAGCATTTT
NA	TRBV28	NA	TRBJ2-7	CASSASDSPLKEQYF	TGTGCCAGCAGTGCCTCTGACAGCCCCCTTAAAGAGCAGTACTTC
NA	TRBV9	few	TRBJ1-4	CASSTHGTGNEKLFF	TGTGCCAGCAGCACACACGGGACGGGTAATGAAAAACTGTTTTTT
NA	TRBV12-2	NA	TRBJ2-7	CASRRLDRGRYEQYF	TGTGCAAGTCGCCGACTCGACAGGGGGAGATACGAGCAGTACTTC
NA	TRBV28	NA	TRBJ2-2	CASSPVPRGSGELFF	TGTGCCAGCAGCCCGGTCCCACGGGGGAGCGGGGAGCTGTTTTTT
NA	TRBV12-5	once	TRBJ2-5	CASGLGLQETQYF	TGTGCTAGTGGTTTAGGACTCCAAGAGACCCAGTACTTC
TRBD1	TRBV2	NA	TRBJ2-1	CASSPDRDNEQFF	TGTGCCAGCAGTCCGGACAGGGACAATGAGCAGTTCTTC
NA	TRBV28	NA	TRBJ1-2	CASSGFRRGGGYTF	TGTGCCAGCTCTGGGTTCAGGAGGGGAGGGGGCTACACCTTC
NA	TRBV21-1	NA	TRBJ2-2	CASSKGMLDVRTGELFF	TGTGCCAGCAGCAAAGGTATGCTGGACGTAAGGACCGGGGAGCTGTTTTTT
NA	TRBV5-6	NA	TRBJ1-4	CASNNRRGREKLFF	TGTGCCAGCAACAATCGAAGGGGCCGGGAAAAACTGTTTTTT
NA	TRBV5-1	many	TRBJ2-7	CASSLGQTSYEQYF	TGCGCCAGCAGCTTGGGACAGACTTCCTACGAGCAGTACTTC
NA	TRBV7-2	NA	TRBJ2-1	CASTPVADYNEQFF	TGTGCCAGCACCCCCGTAGCGGACTACAATGAGCAGTTCTTC
NA	TRBV9	NA	TRBJ1-3	CASSVGMAGSRNTIYF	TGTGCCAGCAGCGTAGGGATGGCCGGCTCCAGAAACACCATATATTTT